The count of the clone carrying this TCR beta chain is one. Germline V gene lookup returns CDR1 MDHEN and CDR2 SYDVKM. The CDR3 has 16 residues. Trimming cost V 5 bases and J 6 bases; bases outside gene matches: 11. The sample belongs to a study of blood T cell repertoires in COVID-19. The wider study: Whether acute or convalescent, the COVID-19 samples came from the United States, Italy and Spain. PBMCs, B-cell-depleted T cells, or T cells were the source of the cDNA or gDNA that made up the material.

The method was immunoSEQ multiplex PCR; TCRdb's version includes in-frame clones alone and lacks a portion of them. Of approximately 390,000 clones in the sample, nearly 90% were seen once. Sequenced input: peripheral blood. The rearrangement links TRBV28 to TRBJ1-5; 9 bases align to TRBD1. The TCR comes from a man aged 18-30 years with active or convalescent COVID-19. CDR3 region: CASSPHGTGKGQPQHF. In nucleotides, the CDR3 is TGTGCCAGCAGTCCCCATGGGACAGGGAAGGGTCAGCCCCAGCATTTT.